These 25 T cell receptor beta chains share one sample of origin, sequenced in a study of CD8 T cells in ankylosing spondylitis. Each CDR3 protein is one row after TCRdb ran MiXCR on the 5' RACE reads. Among tens of thousands of distinct CDR3 sequences listed, around 7.4% were seen once. The specimen sequenced was blood, either unsorted or a sorted T cell fraction (not recorded which). Every receptor here comes from a female donor with ankylosing spondylitis or in good health (not recorded which).

In this sample, this clonotype turned up many times. The rearrangement uses TRBV28 and TRBJ2-1, with 8 nucleotides matching TRBD2. The CDR3 has 12 residues. Per the germline V gene, CDR1 is MDHEN and CDR2 is SYDVKM. V lost 8 bases to trimming and J lost 9 bases; unmatched junction nucleotides: 6. The CDR3 sequence: CASQGGGREQFF. For the CDR3, the DNA is TGTGCCAGCCAGGGCGGGGGGCGTGAGCAGTTCTTC.

This clonotype was seen at least ten times. CDR3 bases: TGCGCCAGCAGCCAAGCTAATAGCGGGTTGTTGACAGATACGCAGTATTTT. This codes for CASSQANSGLLTDTQYF. V usage is TRBV4-3 and J usage is TRBJ2-3; 7 bases agree with TRBD2. After removal of 1 base from V and 3 bases from J, the junction contained 10 bases not matched to a gene. The length of the CDR3 is 17 residues. Germline V gene sequence: CDR1 LGHNA, CDR2 YSLEER.

The chain joins TRBV7-9 to TRBJ2-3; TRBD1 aligns across 9 bases. Germline V gene lookup returns CDR1 SEHNR and CDR2 FQNEAQ (reference sequence). After removal of 7 bases from V and 5 bases from J, the junction contained 4 bases not matched to a gene. This CDR3 has 13 amino acids. The CDR3 sequence: CASKGTGRDTQYF. CDR3 nucleotide sequence: TGTGCCAGCAAAGGGACAGGGCGAGATACGCAGTATTTT.

In this sample, this clonotype turned up many times. This sequence joins TRBV12-3 or TRBV12-4 and TRBJ2-4; TRBD1 aligns across 7 bases. The CDR3 extends over 13 amino acids. V shed 7 bases, J shed 8 bases, and the junction held 8 bases outside the gene matches. CDR3 sequence reads: CASTDRDGDIQYF. The CDR3 DNA reads TGTGCCAGCACCGACAGGGATGGAGACATTCAGTACTTC.

The chain is built from TRBV6-5 and TRBJ1-1, with D perhaps TRBD1 (6 bases). Germline V gene data show CDR1 as MNHEY and CDR2 as SVGAGI. The CDR3 contains 14 residues. Trimming took off 2 bases at V and 1 base at J, with 8 bases between the two ends. The CDR3 bases are TGTGCCAGCAGTTACGGCAGGGGGAACACTGAAGCTTTCTTT. This sequence encodes CASSYGRGNTEAFF.

About this clonotype: A much larger clone differs by one base, so this may be a read error. The conserved phenylalanine or tryptophan normally closing the CDR3 is absent here, so this likely arose from a read error. This chain joins TRBV27 and TRBJ2-5, with 11 bases identical to TRBD2. The CDR3 extends over 17 amino acids. J gave up 2 bases and V 7 bases, and 12 bases lay outside the gene matches. Per the germline V gene, CDR1 is MNHEY and CDR2 is SMNVEV (reference sequence). The CDR3 is CASKFQPTSGAQETQYS. The CDR3 DNA sequence: TGTGCCAGCAAGTTTCAGCCGACTAGCGGGGCGCAAGAGACCCAGTACTCC.

This clonotype showed up many times. V gene TRBV18 combines with J gene TRBJ2-7; 10 nucleotides agree with TRBD1. The germline CDR1 and CDR2 sequences are KGHSH and LQKENI. V dropped 3 bases and J dropped 6; count of bases not matched to a gene: 5. The CDR3 runs to 14 residues. In DNA form, the CDR3 reads TGTGCCAGCTCACCTAGGGACAGGGGAGGCGAGCAGTACGTC. Protein: CASSPRDRGGEQYV.

The table lists this clonotype with many counts. The V and J genes are TRBV5-1 and TRBJ2-1; D not certain. From germline, CDR1 is SGHRS and CDR2 YFSETQ. This CDR3 has 12 amino acids. Deletions cut 0 bases from V and 4 bases from J, with 2 bases between. Written as DNA, the CDR3 is TGCGCCAGCAGCTTGGAATACAATGAGCAGTTCTTC. The encoded protein is CASSLEYNEQFF.

The CDR3 spells CASSLGARYGYTF. As DNA, the CDR3 is TGTGCCAGCAGCTTGGGAGCCCGGTATGGCTACACCTTC. The rearrangement uses TRBV5-5 and TRBJ1-2, with D unclear. The CDR3 is made up of 13 amino acids. With 0 bases removed from V and 5 bases from J, the gap between germline ends came to 8 bases. The germline gives CDR1 SGHKS, CDR2 YYEKEE (reference sequence).

This clonotype was picked up many times. The gene calls are TRBV20-1 and TRBJ1-4, with TRBD1 as a possible D gene (6 bases). V gave up 5 bases and J gave up 3 bases, with 10 bases separating them. The germline gives CDR1 DFQATT, CDR2 SNEGSKA (reference sequence). The CDR3 extends over 13 amino acids. Written as DNA, the CDR3 is TGCAGTGCTGGACAGCCGTCTAATGAAAAACTGTTTTTT. This encodes CSAGQPSNEKLFF.

Relative to its sample, this clonotype is medium-sized. J is TRBJ2-7 and V is TRBV18; D is unclear. Germline V gene sequence: CDR1 KGHSH, CDR2 LQKENI. The CDR3 loop spans 14 amino acids. V shed 3 bases and J shed 4 bases, with 13 bases lying between them. In DNA, the CDR3 is TGTGCCAGCTCACCGGCCAACTTTGGGTACGAGCAGTACTTC. Its translation is CASSPANFGYEQYF.

This clonotype was seen at least ten times. The V gene is TRBV6-2 or TRBV6-3, the J gene TRBJ1-6, with D unresolved. Between the trimmed V and J ends, which lost 2 bases and 9 bases, there was a span of 14 bases. From germline, CDR1 is MNHEY and CDR2 SVGEGT. The CDR3 runs 15 residues. In DNA form, the CDR3 reads TGTGCCAGCAGTTACCACACAGTGACGGGTTCACCCCTCCACTTT. Amino acid sequence: CASSYHTVTGSPLHF.

This clonotype ranks as medium-sized. The chain employs TRBV19 and TRBJ2-2; D unclear. CDR1 and CDR2 (germline): LNHDA, SQIVND (reference sequence). Trimming removed 1 base from V and 2 bases from J, with 5 bases in between. The CDR3 consists of 14 residues. CDR3 sequence reads: CASSIGGNTGELFF. The CDR3 nucleotides are TGTGCCAGTAGTATAGGCGGAAACACCGGGGAGCTGTTTTTT.

Concerning this clonotype: An end of the junction does not agree with germline; a read error may underlie this. The CDR3 sequence: CASIETLRPGNRDEQFF. The CDR3 bases are TGTGCCAGCATTGAAACTTTACGGCCGGGTAATCGAGATGAGCAGTTCTTC. V usage is TRBV2 and J usage is TRBJ2-1; no definite D call. CDR3 length equals 17 residues. Germline V gene lookup returns CDR1 SNHLY and CDR2 FYNNEI.

This chain uses TRBV27 with TRBJ1-5, with 7 bases lining up with TRBD1. This CDR3 is built from 14 residues. Germline CDR1 MNHEY, CDR2 SMNVEV (reference sequence). With 1 base clipped from V and 7 bases from J, the junction kept 4 bases outside the gene matches. In DNA form, the CDR3 reads TGTGCCAGCAGTTTATGCAGGGGGGGGCAGCCCCAGCATTTT. This translates into CASSLCRGGQPQHF.

This clonotype was seen ten or more times. The chain couples TRBV6-2 or TRBV6-3 to TRBJ2-3; 7 nucleotides line up with TRBD2. Germline assignment: CDR1 MNHEY and CDR2 SVGEGT. Trimming cost V 5 bases and J 4 bases; bases outside gene matches: 6. This CDR3 contains 14 residues. In DNA, the CDR3 is TGTGCCAGCAGTCCAAGCGGGGAGGCAGATACGCAGTATTTT. This sequence encodes CASSPSGEADTQYF.

Ten or more counts support this clonotype. The V and J genes are TRBV20-1 and TRBJ2-7; 12 bases are a match to TRBD2. V dropped 3 bases and J dropped 6; count of bases not matched to a gene: 6. Germline CDR1 reads DFQATT; CDR2 reads SNEGSKA (reference sequence). The CDR3 runs to 14 residues. The CDR3 sequence is CSASETSGGSEQYF. CDR3 nucleotide sequence: TGCAGTGCTAGCGAGACTAGCGGGGGAAGCGAGCAGTACTTC.

In its sample, this clonotype was seen many times. J is TRBJ2-3 and V is TRBV5-5; D call uncertain. Germline V gene lookup returns CDR1 SGHKS and CDR2 YYEKEE (reference sequence). The CDR3 loop spans 13 amino acids. V was cut by 0 bases and J by 7 bases, with 9 bases left in between. The CDR3: CASSLESPYTQYF. CDR3 DNA sequence: TGTGCCAGCAGCTTGGAGTCTCCCTATACGCAGTATTTT.

This clonotype was recorded many times. The chain couples TRBV20-1 to TRBJ2-7; tentatively, D is TRBD1 or TRBD2 (6 bases each). The CDR3 runs to 15 residues. Trimming removed 0 bases at V and 7 bases at J, with 19 bases between. CDR1 and CDR2 from the germline V gene are DFQATT and SNEGSKA (reference sequence). The CDR3 reads CSAREAGHPLEEQYF. The CDR3 DNA sequence: TGCAGTGCTAGAGAGGCGGGACACCCGTTAGAAGAGCAGTACTTC.

The V and J genes are TRBV28 and TRBJ1-5; tentative D call: TRBD1 (5 bases). The germline V gene encodes CDR1 MDHEN and CDR2 SYDVKM. The CDR3 runs to 15 residues. Trimming took 3 bases from V and 4 from J, leaving 13 bases between them. The CDR3 sequence is CASSLESRGNQPQHF. As DNA, the CDR3 is TGTGCCAGCAGTTTGGAATCAAGGGGAAATCAGCCCCAGCATTTT.

This clonotype was recorded at least ten times. CDR3 region: CATSDWTAYGYTF. DNA for the CDR3: TGTGCCACCAGTGATTGGACAGCCTATGGCTACACCTTC. This rearrangement joins TRBV24-1 to TRBJ1-2; the D gene is possibly TRBD1 (6 bases). Germline CDR1 reads KGHDR; CDR2 reads SFDVKD. The V end lost 2 bases, the J end lost 4 bases, and 7 bases lay between the germline ends. The CDR3 spans 13 residues.

The V call is TRBV7-9, the J call TRBJ2-2; perhaps D is TRBD1 or TRBD2 (6 bases each). The CDR3 contains 14 residues. Germline V lookup: CDR1 SEHNR, CDR2 FQNEAQ (reference sequence). Trimming stripped 6 bases from V and 3 bases from J, with 11 bases between. CDR3 sequence (DNA): TGTGCCAGCAGTGCGGGACAACACACCGGGGAGCTGTTTTTT. Translating gives CASSAGQHTGELFF.

This clonotype has ten or more counts. The J gene is TRBJ2-7, the V gene TRBV24-1; TRBD2 is a possible D gene (5 bases). The CDR3 consists of 17 residues. Looked up from germline, CDR1 is KGHDR and CDR2 is SFDVKD. V was cut by 0 bases and J by 0 bases, with 14 bases left in between. CDR3 DNA sequence: TGTGCCACCAGTGATTTGGAGGGTCAGTCCCACTCCTACGAGCAGTACGTC. Residues: CATSDLEGQSHSYEQYV.

This clonotype was counted at least ten times. This chain joins TRBV5-1 and TRBJ2-5; the D gene could be TRBD1 or TRBD2 (6 bases each). The CDR3 covers 14 residues. Trimming stripped 2 bases from V and 6 bases from J, with 14 bases between. CDR1 is SGHRS and CDR2 is YFSETQ in the germline V gene. The CDR3 sequence: CASSFGGQVKTQYF. The CDR3 DNA reads TGCGCCAGCAGCTTTGGGGGGCAGGTGAAGACCCAGTACTTC.

The sample holds a few counts of this clonotype. The chain has TRBV2 and TRBJ1-5; 7 bases fit TRBD1. V lost 5 bases to trimming and J lost 0 bases; unmatched junction nucleotides: 4. Germline values: CDR1 SNHLY, CDR2 FYNNEI. The CDR3 consists of 15 residues. The CDR3 nucleotides read TGTGCCAGCAGTTTAAACAGGGGTAGCAATCAGCCCCAGCATTTT. This encodes CASSLNRGSNQPQHF.